These 27 T cell receptor beta chains share one sample of origin, sequenced in a study of T cells in localized non-small cell lung cancer. Assay: immunoSEQ multiplex PCR; the TCRdb copy retains only in-frame clones and omits some. The profile shows 45,000 to 70,000 clones, roughly 89% of them singletons. The specimen was peripheral blood, collected before any cancer treatment. These receptors all stem from a woman aged 40-75 years with stage I lung adenocarcinoma.

The CDR3 DNA follows: TGTGCCAGCAGTCCGGGACCGGGCCCCTATAATTCACCCCTCCACTTT. It codes for CASSPGPGPYNSPLHF. The rearrangement joins TRBV27 to TRBJ1-6; possible D gene TRBD1, 5 bases. The germline V gene has CDR1 MNHEY and CDR2 SMNVEV (reference sequence). Between the trimmed V and J ends, which lost 5 bases and 2 bases, there was a span of 13 bases. This CDR3 spans 16 amino acids.

The V and J genes are TRBV11-2 and TRBJ2-7; 7 positions agree with TRBD1. The CDR3 is 14 amino acids. Germline CDR1 is SGHAT and CDR2 is FQNNGV. V lost 3 bases to trimming and J lost 2 bases; unmatched junction nucleotides: 4. In DNA form, the CDR3 reads TGTGCCAGCAGCTTCTCAGGGGGACCCTACGAGCAGTACTTC. This encodes CASSFSGGPYEQYF.

The chain couples TRBV14 to TRBJ1-2, with no clear D. From germline, CDR1 is SGHDN and CDR2 FVKESK. V lost 1 base, J lost 7 bases, and 16 bases lay in between. The CDR3 sequence is 15 residues long. The CDR3 region is CASSQATGPAGGYTF. The CDR3 coding sequence is TGTGCCAGCAGCCAAGCGACCGGCCCCGCGGGTGGCTACACCTTC.

This chain links TRBV27 with TRBJ1-1; maybe TRBD1 (5 bases). V lost 7 bases and J 0 bases, leaving 24 bases between the germline ends. Per the germline V gene, CDR1 is MNHEY and CDR2 is SMNVEV (reference sequence). The CDR3 covers 18 residues. CDR3 DNA: TGTGCCAGCACCGTAAAGGGCAGGGATCGGGTGATGAACACTGAAGCTTTCTTT. As protein: CASTVKGRDRVMNTEAFF.

This chain links TRBV11-2 with TRBJ1-1, with 7 nucleotides matching TRBD1. This CDR3 contains 14 residues. Trimming took 5 bases from V and 4 from J; bases not matched to a gene: 7. The germline V gene has CDR1 SGHAT and CDR2 FQNNGV. CDR3 amino acids: CASSRLAGGTEAFF. As DNA, the CDR3 is TGTGCCAGCAGCCGCCTTGCAGGGGGCACTGAAGCTTTCTTT.

The gene calls are TRBV5-5 and TRBJ2-2; D may correspond to TRBD1 or TRBD2 (5 bases each). Germline CDR1 is SGHKS and CDR2 is YYEKEE (reference sequence). The CDR3 runs 11 residues. The V end was cut by 4 bases, the J end by 7 bases, with 5 bases between. The CDR3 region has the DNA TGTGCCAGCAGCGGGGGCGGGGAGCTGTTTTTT. Its protein is CASSGGGELFF.

This clone has only one observation. This sequence joins TRBV9 and TRBJ1-1, with a tentative D call TRBD1 (6 bases). The CDR3 contains 14 residues. Germline CDR1 SGDLS, CDR2 YYNGEE. Trimming removed 3 bases at V and 3 bases at J, with 12 bases between. The DNA of the CDR3 is TGTGCCAGCAGCGCCTCCGGGGGCTACACTGAAGCTTTCTTT. Translation gives CASSASGGYTEAFF.

The chain has TRBV9 and TRBJ1-3, with no clear D. The CDR3 is 16 amino acids. V shed 4 bases and J shed 6 bases, with 20 bases lying between them. The germline gives CDR1 SGDLS, CDR2 YYNGEE. The CDR3 loop is CASSPSGSWATNTIYF. The CDR3 DNA is TGTGCCAGCAGCCCCTCGGGGTCTTGGGCGACAAACACCATATATTTT.

The genes are TRBV30 and TRBJ2-2; no firm D call. Trimming removed 5 bases from V and 6 bases from J, with 7 bases in between. The CDR3 is 11 residues long. Germline CDR1 reads GTSNPN; CDR2 reads SVGIG (reference sequence). CDR3: CAWRASGELFF. The CDR3 coding sequence is TGTGCCTGGCGTGCTTCCGGGGAGCTGTTTTTT.

The chain recombines TRBV7-9 with TRBJ2-1; 8 bases fit TRBD1. Germline CDR1 is SEHNR and CDR2 is FQNEAQ (reference sequence). V dropped 0 bases and J dropped 7; count of bases not matched to a gene: 5. The CDR3 is 15 amino acids. CDR3 DNA: TGTGCCAGCAGCTTAGCCAGGACAGGGACGAATGAGCAGTTCTTC. It translates to CASSLARTGTNEQFF.

This rearrangement joins TRBV6-6 to TRBJ1-1, with unresolved D. Trimming pared 0 bases from V and 8 bases from J, leaving 10 bases between. From germline, CDR1 is MNHNY and CDR2 SVGAGI (reference sequence). CDR3 length equals 13 residues. The CDR3 loop is CASSYSLVDEAFF. The DNA of the CDR3 is TGTGCCAGCAGTTACTCCCTGGTGGACGAAGCTTTCTTT.

This sequence joins TRBV5-4 and TRBJ1-1, with D hard to call. CDR3 length: 16 residues. The V and J ends lost 1 base and 1 base respectively, with 14 bases between them. In germline, CDR1 is SGHNT, CDR2 YYREEE (reference sequence). DNA for the CDR3: TGTGCCAGCAGCTTGTTTTTCCAGAGCAAGAACACTGAAGCTTTCTTT. It codes for CASSLFFQSKNTEAFF.

The V gene is TRBV28, the J gene TRBJ2-7, with 8 positions matching TRBD1. V lost 3 bases to trimming and J lost 1 base; unmatched junction nucleotides: 2. Germline values: CDR1 MDHEN, CDR2 SYDVKM. This CDR3 contains 14 residues. Here the CDR3 reads CASSFYRGSYEQYF. In nucleotides, the CDR3 is TGTGCCAGCAGTTTTTACAGGGGGTCCTACGAGCAGTACTTC.

This clone was counted only a few times. The V gene is TRBV6-6, the J gene TRBJ2-3, with 9 bases aligning to TRBD2. The CDR3 has 15 residues. The V gene end was trimmed by 6 bases and the J gene end by 0 bases; junction bases not matched to a gene: 4. Germline assignment: CDR1 MNHNY and CDR2 SVGAGI (reference sequence). The CDR3: CASRASGASTDTQYF. The CDR3 region has the DNA TGTGCCAGCAGAGCTAGCGGGGCTAGCACAGATACGCAGTATTTT.

This chain uses TRBV5-4 with TRBJ1-2; 8 bases align to TRBD1. This CDR3 is 16 amino acids long. The ends lost 3 bases at V and 5 bases at J; junction bases unmatched: 12. Germline CDR1 reads SGHNT; CDR2 reads YYREEE (reference sequence). As DNA, the CDR3 is TGTGCCAGCAGCTCCCCCCGAGGACAGGGAGGGTATGGCTACACCTTC. Protein sequence: CASSSPRGQGGYGYTF.

The chain couples TRBV2 to TRBJ2-3; 9 nucleotides align to TRBD2. The germline CDR1 and CDR2 sequences are SNHLY and FYNNEI. This CDR3 has 15 residues. V shed 5 bases and J 3 bases; nucleotides not matched to a gene: 6. The CDR3 DNA follows: TGTGCCAGCAGTAGCGGGGGGCTTTTTACAGATACGCAGTATTTT. It specifies CASSSGGLFTDTQYF.

This clone was picked up a small number of times. This chain connects TRBV14 to TRBJ2-7; D unclear. The CDR3 spans 17 residues. Germline CDR1 and CDR2: SGHDN and FVKESK. The V end lost 2 bases, the J end lost 4 bases, and 21 bases lay between the germline ends. The CDR3 here is CASSQSEHRPVPYEQYF. Here the CDR3 DNA reads TGTGCCAGCAGCCAATCCGAACATCGGCCGGTACCTTACGAGCAGTACTTC.

The rearrangement joins TRBV5-1 to TRBJ1-2, with TRBD1 as a possible D gene (6 bases). V lost 0 bases to trimming and J lost 5 bases, with 17 bases between them. Germline-derived CDR1 and CDR2 are SGHRS and YFSETQ. CDR3 length: 16 amino acids. The CDR3 is CASSLVSAQGLYGYTF. The CDR3 bases are TGCGCCAGCAGCTTGGTATCGGCGCAGGGGTTGTATGGCTACACCTTC.

This chain connects TRBV6-5 to TRBJ1-4; no clear D. Trimming pared 5 bases from V and 5 bases from J, leaving 9 bases between. Germline V gene data show CDR1 as MNHEY and CDR2 as SVGAGI. The CDR3 length is 13 residues. CDR3: CASSGIMNEKLFF. The CDR3 DNA reads TGTGCCAGCAGTGGGATTATGAATGAAAAACTGTTTTTT.

The V gene is TRBV7-2, the J gene TRBJ2-7; no firm D call. The V end lost 5 bases, the J end lost 0 bases, and 8 bases lay between the germline ends. Germline CDR1 reads SGHTA; CDR2 reads FQGNSA. The CDR3 has 13 residues. CDR3 nucleotide sequence: TGTGCCAGCAGCATGTACAGCTCCTACGAGCAGTACTTC. Encoded protein: CASSMYSSYEQYF. The whole variable domain, remainder taken from reference TRBV7-2 and TRBJ2-7, is GAGVSQSPSNKVTEKGKDVELRCDPISGHTALYWYRQSLGQGLEFLIYFQGNSAPDKSGLPSDRFSAERTGGSVSTLTIQRTQQEDSAVYLCASSMYSSYEQYFGPGTRLTVT.

The chain has TRBV19 and TRBJ1-1; D uncertain. Germline V gives CDR1 LNHDA, CDR2 SQIVND (reference sequence). V lost 8 bases and J 5 bases, leaving 18 bases between the germline ends. CDR3 length equals 14 residues. Here the CDR3 reads CASLEGGGRTEAFF. DNA for the CDR3: TGTGCCAGTCTTGAGGGAGGAGGTCGGACTGAAGCTTTCTTT.

The chain is built from TRBV30 and TRBJ1-3; possible D gene TRBD1, 5 bases. The germline gives CDR1 GTSNPN, CDR2 SVGIG (reference sequence). The CDR3 runs to 14 residues. V shed 0 bases and J shed 3 bases, with 9 bases lying between them. The CDR3 DNA sequence: TGTGCCTGGAGTGTACTGGGGGGTGGAAACACCATATATTTT. Encoded protein: CAWSVLGGGNTIYF.

A remark on this clone: Other DNA sequences of this sample code for an identical CDR3. This chain uses TRBV6-4 with TRBJ1-2, with D perhaps TRBD1 (5 bases). V was shortened by 2 bases and J by 8 bases, with 6 bases between the two germline ends. The CDR3 has 11 residues. Germline CDR1 MRHNA, CDR2 SNTAGT. The CDR3 nucleotides are TGTGCCAGCAGTGACGGGGGGGGCTACACCTTC. Translating gives CASSDGGGYTF.

In its sample, this clone was seen once. J is TRBJ1-2 and V is TRBV4-1; TRBD1 matches at 12 bases. Germline assignment: CDR1 MGHRA and CDR2 YSYEKL. CDR3 length equals 14 residues. V shed 4 bases, J shed 8 bases, and the junction held 5 bases outside the gene matches. CDR3 protein: CASSRDRGLDGYTF. CDR3 nucleotide sequence: TGCGCCAGCAGCCGGGACAGGGGGCTGGACGGCTACACCTTC.

This clone was counted a single time. This rearrangement joins TRBV20-1 to TRBJ2-2; D is perhaps TRBD2 (5 bases). From germline, CDR1 is DFQATT and CDR2 SNEGSKA (reference sequence). CDR3 size: 11 residues. The germline V and J ends were trimmed by 7 bases and 6 bases, with 9 bases remaining between them. The CDR3, as DNA: TGCAGTGTTGGCGGGTCCGGGGAGCTGTTTTTT. This translates into CSVGGSGELFF.

The chain combines TRBV6-1 with TRBJ1-2; tentatively, D is TRBD1 (6 bases). Germline CDR1 MNHNS, CDR2 SASEGT. Trimming cost V 3 bases and J 4 bases, with 12 bases left between them. This CDR3 is 14 amino acids long. This CDR3 reads CASSEQGWAYGYTF. As DNA, the CDR3 is TGTGCCAGCAGTGAGCAGGGGTGGGCCTATGGCTACACCTTC.

This clone has a single count. This chain's CDR3 is CASSVMTATNEKLFF. For the CDR3, the DNA is TGTGCCAGCAGCGTAATGACTGCAACTAATGAAAAACTGTTTTTT. The chain joins TRBV9 to TRBJ1-4; D is uncertain. Trimming stripped 1 base from V and 0 bases from J, with 7 bases between. Germline CDR1 SGDLS, CDR2 YYNGEE. The length of the CDR3 is 15 residues.